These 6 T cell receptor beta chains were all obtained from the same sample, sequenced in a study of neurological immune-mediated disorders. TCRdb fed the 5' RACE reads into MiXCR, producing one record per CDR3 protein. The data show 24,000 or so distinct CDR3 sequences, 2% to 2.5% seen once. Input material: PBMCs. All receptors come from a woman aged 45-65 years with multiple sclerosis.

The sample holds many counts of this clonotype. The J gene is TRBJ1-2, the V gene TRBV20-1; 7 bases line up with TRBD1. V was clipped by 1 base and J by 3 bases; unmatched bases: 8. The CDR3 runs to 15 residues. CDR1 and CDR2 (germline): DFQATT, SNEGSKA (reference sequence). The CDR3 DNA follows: TGCAGTGCTAGAGGTTGGGGGACAGACGACTATGGCTACACCTTC. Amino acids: CSARGWGTDDYGYTF.

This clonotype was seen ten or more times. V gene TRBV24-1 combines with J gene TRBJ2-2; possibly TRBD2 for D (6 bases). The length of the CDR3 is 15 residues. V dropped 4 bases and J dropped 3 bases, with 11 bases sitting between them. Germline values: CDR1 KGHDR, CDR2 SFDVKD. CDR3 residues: CATSEGGAHTGELFF. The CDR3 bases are TGTGCCACCAGTGAAGGCGGGGCTCACACCGGGGAGCTGTTTTTT.

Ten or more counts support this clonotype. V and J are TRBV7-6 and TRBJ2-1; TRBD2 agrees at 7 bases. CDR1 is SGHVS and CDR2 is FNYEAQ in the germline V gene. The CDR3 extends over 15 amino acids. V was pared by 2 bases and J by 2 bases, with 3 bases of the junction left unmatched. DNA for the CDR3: TGTGCCAGCAGCTTATCTAGCGGAGCCTACAATGAGCAGTTCTTC. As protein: CASSLSSGAYNEQFF.

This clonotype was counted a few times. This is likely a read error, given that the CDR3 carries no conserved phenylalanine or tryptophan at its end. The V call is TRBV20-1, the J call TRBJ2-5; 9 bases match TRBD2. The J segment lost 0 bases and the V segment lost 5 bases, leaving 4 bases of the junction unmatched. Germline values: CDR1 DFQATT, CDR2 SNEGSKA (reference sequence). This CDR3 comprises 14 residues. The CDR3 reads CSAQRLADQETQYV. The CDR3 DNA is TGCAGTGCTCAAAGACTAGCGGACCAAGAGACCCAGTACGTC.

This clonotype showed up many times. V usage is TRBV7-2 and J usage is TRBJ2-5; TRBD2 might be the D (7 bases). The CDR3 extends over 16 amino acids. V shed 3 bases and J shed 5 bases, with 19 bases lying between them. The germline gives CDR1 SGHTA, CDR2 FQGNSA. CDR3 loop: CASSLGGRGARETQYF. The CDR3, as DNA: TGTGCCAGCAGCTTGGGGGGCCGGGGGGCACGGGAGACCCAGTACTTC.

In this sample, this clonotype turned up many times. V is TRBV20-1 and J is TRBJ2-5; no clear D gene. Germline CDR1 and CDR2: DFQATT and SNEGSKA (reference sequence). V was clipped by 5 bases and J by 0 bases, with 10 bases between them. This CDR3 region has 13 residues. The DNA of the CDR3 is TGCAGTGCTGAGGACGGATACCAAGAGACCCAGTACTTC. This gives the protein CSAEDGYQETQYF.